The T cell receptor (beta chain) described here comes from a study of graft-versus-host responses after intestinal transplantation. Background on the study: All recipients got anti-thymocyte globulin induction, then tacrolimus and steroids for approximately 3 years.

General study points: The marrow of recipients harbored GvH clones, and ileum or blood showed some of them first.

Trimming cost V 1 base and J 2 bases, with 9 bases left between them. This CDR3 is 15 amino acids long. Germline CDR1 is SGHDN and CDR2 is FVKESK. Profiling relied on immunoSEQ multiplex PCR, and the TCRdb table lists in-frame clones only, not all of them. The sample lists 9,500 to 10,000 clones, 90% to 95% seen once, with roughly 2% in the top ten. For this clone: What it binds is unknown.

Sequences were derived from PBMCs, sampled 8 days after intestinal transplant. The chain joins TRBV14 to TRBJ2-1; TRBD2 might be the D (5 bases). The receptor comes from a human patient who received an intestinal transplant, so some T cells may come from the graft donor. The DNA of the CDR3 is TGTGCCAGCAGCCAAGCCGACTATCCCTACAATGAGCAGTTCTTC. Protein: CASSQADYPYNEQFF.